This paragraph covers one T cell receptor beta chain sequence. This sample was included in a study of OX40 agonist ivuxolimab in advanced cancers. The repertoire was sequenced with immunoSEQ multiplex PCR; TCRdb's copy has only in-frame clones and lacks some. The data show about 80,000 clones, roughly 90% seen once. Trimming removed 6 bases from V and 2 bases from J; junction bases left unmatched: 6. Germline assignment: CDR1 LNHNV and CDR2 YYDKDF (reference sequence). The CDR3 sequence is 15 residues long. The source material was CD4+ or CD8+ T cells sorted from blood, sampled in a trial of the OX40 agonist ivuxolimab. This chain connects TRBV15 to TRBJ2-1; 8 positions agree with TRBD2. The TCR comes from an adult with an advanced solid tumor such as melanoma, head and neck, liver or kidney cancer. The DNA for the CDR3 is TGTGCCACCAGGAGTAGCGGGACTACCTACAATGAGCAGTTCTTC. It yields the protein CATRSSGTTYNEQFF.